These 15 T cell receptor beta chains were sequenced from one sample in a study of T cells after yellow fever vaccination. MiXCR, run by TCRdb on the 5' RACE reads, gives a single entry per CDR3 protein. The sample records 200,000 to 250,000 distinct CDR3 sequences, 6.9% being singletons. The sample here was CD4+ T cells sorted from PBMCs, taken 15 days after the yellow fever booster vaccination. The receptors stem from a man aged 25-45 years who received the YFV17D yellow fever vaccine.

This clonotype appeared many times. The V and J genes are TRBV7-3 and TRBJ2-3; D may be TRBD1 (5 bases). CDR3 size: 13 residues. Per the germline V gene, CDR1 is SGHTA and CDR2 is FQGTGA. The V end lost 2 bases, the J end lost 4 bases, and 7 bases lay between the germline ends. CDR3 protein: CASSLGAPDTQYF. For the CDR3, the DNA is TGTGCCAGCAGCTTAGGGGCCCCAGATACGCAGTATTTT.

In its sample, this clonotype was seen a few times. This chain connects TRBV15 to TRBJ2-7; a possible D gene is TRBD1 (6 bases). The CDR3 has 14 residues. CDR1 and CDR2 (germline): LNHNV, YYDKDF (reference sequence). Deletions cut 0 bases from V and 2 bases from J, with 8 bases between. CDR3 DNA: TGTGCCACCAGCAGAGATACAGGGACCTACGAGCAGTACTTC. It specifies CATSRDTGTYEQYF.

The V call is TRBV20-1, the J call TRBJ1-2; maybe TRBD1 (5 bases). V lost 0 bases, J lost 8 bases, and 10 bases lay in between. The length of the CDR3 is 12 residues. Germline values: CDR1 DFQATT, CDR2 SNEGSKA (reference sequence). The CDR3 spells CSARDPRDGYTF. The CDR3, as DNA: TGCAGTGCTAGAGATCCCAGGGACGGCTACACCTTC.

This clonotype was seen only a few times. The V gene is TRBV29-1, the J gene TRBJ2-5; possibly TRBD1 for D (6 bases). Trimming removed 8 bases from V and 4 bases from J, with 20 bases in between. The CDR3 length is 14 residues. Germline V CDR1 and CDR2: SQVTM, ANQGSEA. This CDR3 reads CSIKTGIPGETQYF. DNA of the CDR3: TGCAGCATAAAGACAGGCATCCCAGGAGAGACCCAGTACTTC.

The rearrangement links TRBV20-1 to TRBJ1-1; TRBD1 is a possible D gene (5 bases). The CDR3 spans 15 residues. Germline CDR1 and CDR2: DFQATT and SNEGSKA (reference sequence). The V end lost 8 bases, the J end lost 1 base, and 20 bases lay between the germline ends. CDR3 DNA: TGCAGTAGGAAACGGGGGGAGTGGGGGAACACTGAAGCTTTCTTT. Its translation: CSRKRGEWGNTEAFF.

The rearrangement links TRBV28 to TRBJ2-3; D not certain. V lost 6 bases and J lost 2, with 21 bases in between. In germline, CDR1 is MDHEN, CDR2 SYDVKM. CDR3 length: 17 amino acids. The CDR3 coding sequence is TGTGCCAGCAGCCGGCCGAGAGGCGCAACTATCACAGATACGCAGTATTTT. The encoded protein is CASSRPRGATITDTQYF.

This clonotype was seen many times. The V and J genes are TRBV5-1 and TRBJ2-1; D not resolved. This CDR3 is 15 amino acids long. Trimming cost V 0 bases and J 0 bases, with 7 bases left between them. CDR1 is SGHRS, CDR2 YFSETQ, per germline. CDR3 DNA sequence: TGCGCCAGCAGCTTGGCCCCGAGCTCCTACAATGAGCAGTTCTTC. Translated, it gives CASSLAPSSYNEQFF. Drawing the rest from reference TRBV5-1 and TRBJ2-1, the complete variable domain is KAGVTQTPRYLIKTRGQQVTLSCSPISGHRSVSWYQQTPGQGLQFLFEYFSETQRNKGNFPGRFSGRQFSNSRSEMNVSTLELGDSALYLCASSLAPSSYNEQFFGPGTRLTVL.

Many counts were recorded for this clonotype. This sequence joins TRBV12-3 or TRBV12-4 and TRBJ2-3; TRBD2 aligns across 7 bases. The ends lost 4 bases at V and 6 bases at J; junction bases unmatched: 7. The CDR3 is made up of 14 amino acids. In nucleotides, the CDR3 is TGTGCCAGCAGTTACCTTAATAGCGGGGATACGCAGTATTTT. Translation gives CASSYLNSGDTQYF.

This clonotype was detected only a few times. The chain joins TRBV12-3 or TRBV12-4 to TRBJ2-7; D remains ambiguous. This CDR3 region has 10 residues. Between the trimmed V and J ends, which lost 6 bases and 2 bases, there was a span of 2 bases. The CDR3 loop is CASSPYEQYF. The CDR3 nucleotides read TGTGCCAGCAGCCCCTACGAGCAGTACTTC.

In this sample, this clonotype turned up a few times. The rearrangement joins TRBV7-2 to TRBJ2-1; 14 positions agree with TRBD2. The CDR3 has 16 amino acids. Trimming cost V 5 bases and J 8 bases; bases outside gene matches: 8. CDR1 is SGHTA, CDR2 FQGNSA, per germline. The CDR3 coding sequence is TGTGCCAGCAGCCGCAGGACTAGCGGGAGGTCTTATGAGCAGTTCTTC. Encoded protein: CASSRRTSGRSYEQFF.

J is TRBJ2-5 and V is TRBV7-2; 7 bases line up with TRBD2. Germline V gene data show CDR1 as SGHTA and CDR2 as FQGNSA. The CDR3 has 15 amino acids. J lost 7 bases, V lost 5 bases, and 13 bases had no gene match. The CDR3 region has the DNA TGTGCCAGCAGCCCTGACGCGGGAGCCCCAGGGACCCAGTACTTC. Translated: CASSPDAGAPGTQYF.

This clonotype was recorded a few times. The chain joins TRBV5-1 to TRBJ1-5; D gene unclear. The V and J ends lost 9 bases and 7 bases respectively, with 14 bases between them. The germline CDR1 and CDR2 sequences are SGHRS and YFSETQ. The CDR3 runs 12 residues. Here the CDR3 reads CAIYNISQPQHF. In nucleotides, the CDR3 is TGCGCCATCTACAACATTTCCCAGCCCCAGCATTTT.

J is TRBJ2-1 and V is TRBV20-1; the match to TRBD2 covers 12 bases. From germline, CDR1 is DFQATT and CDR2 SNEGSKA (reference sequence). The CDR3 consists of 15 residues. V was pared by 0 bases and J by 8 bases, with 5 bases of the junction left unmatched. CDR3 sequence reads: CSARDLTSGGDEQFF. The DNA for the CDR3 is TGCAGTGCTAGAGATCTGACTAGCGGGGGAGATGAGCAGTTCTTC.

This clonotype was counted ten times or more. V and J are TRBV29-1 and TRBJ2-5; the match to TRBD2 covers 7 bases. This CDR3 spans 12 amino acids. Germline V gene lookup returns CDR1 SQVTM and CDR2 ANQGSEA. Unmatched junction bases numbered 0, after V lost 0 bases and J lost 5 bases. The CDR3 region is CSVEDGGETQYF. The CDR3 DNA is TGCAGCGTTGAAGACGGGGGGGAGACCCAGTACTTC.

J is TRBJ2-7 and V is TRBV7-8; D may be TRBD1 or TRBD2 (5 bases each). Trimming shortened V by 5 bases and J by 3 bases, and 14 bases separated the two germline ends. CDR1 is SGHVS and CDR2 is FQNEAQ in the germline V gene. This CDR3 comprises 14 residues. CDR3 region: CASSPAGGIYEQYF. The CDR3 DNA is TGTGCCAGCAGCCCAGCTGGGGGAATCTACGAGCAGTACTTC.